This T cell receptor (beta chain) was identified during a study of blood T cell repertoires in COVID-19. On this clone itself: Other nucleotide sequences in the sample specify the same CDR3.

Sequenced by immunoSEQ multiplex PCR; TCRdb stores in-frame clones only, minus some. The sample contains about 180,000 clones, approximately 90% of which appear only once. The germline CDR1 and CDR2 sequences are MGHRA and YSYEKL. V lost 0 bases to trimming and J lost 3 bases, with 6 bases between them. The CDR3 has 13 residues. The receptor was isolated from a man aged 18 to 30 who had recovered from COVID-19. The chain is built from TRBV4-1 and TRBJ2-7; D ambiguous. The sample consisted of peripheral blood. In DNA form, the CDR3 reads TGCGCCAGCAGCCAAGATCGAGGCTACGAGCAGTACTTC. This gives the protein CASSQDRGYEQYF.